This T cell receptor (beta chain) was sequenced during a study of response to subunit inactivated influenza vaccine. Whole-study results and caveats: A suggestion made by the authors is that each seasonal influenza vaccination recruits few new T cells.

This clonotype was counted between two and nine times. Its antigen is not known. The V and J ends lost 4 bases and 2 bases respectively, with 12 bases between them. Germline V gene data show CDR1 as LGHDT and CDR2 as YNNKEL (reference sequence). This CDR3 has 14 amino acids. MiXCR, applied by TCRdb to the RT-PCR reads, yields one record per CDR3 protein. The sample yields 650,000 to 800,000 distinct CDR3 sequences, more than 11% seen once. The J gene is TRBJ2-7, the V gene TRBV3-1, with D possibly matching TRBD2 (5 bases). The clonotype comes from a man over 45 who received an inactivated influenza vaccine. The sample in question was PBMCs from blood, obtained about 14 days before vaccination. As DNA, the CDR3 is TGTGCCAGCAGCCCCTCCCTAGCAACCTACGAGCAGTACTTC. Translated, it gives CASSPSLATYEQYF.